This T cell receptor (beta chain) was retrieved from a study of T cell repertoires in cytomegalovirus infection. Study summary: Alongside well-studied HLA-B-restricted CMV epitopes, recently identified HLA-C-restricted CMV epitopes were also used. Study-wide findings and caveats: Carriers of CMV and the relevant HLA type were discriminated by public TCR beta frequency.

A few counts support this clonotype. Its antigen is unidentified. J lost 6 bases, V lost 5 bases, and 4 bases had no gene match. Germline V gene data show CDR1 as SGHTA and CDR2 as FQGNSA. The CDR3 is made up of 14 amino acids. MiXCR was run by TCRdb on the reads, yielding one entry per CDR3 protein. The table lists about 700,000 distinct CDR3 sequences, 30% to 35% of them singletons. Specimen: cultured PBMCs, collected from culture after CMV antigen stimulation. This receptor was obtained from a human donor in good health (CMV status not recorded). Some clones in this sample may be carry-over from other donors' samples. The chain has TRBV7-2 and TRBJ1-4; the match to TRBD1 covers 9 bases. In DNA form, the CDR3 reads TGTGCCAGCAGCCCGGACAGGGGATATGAAAAACTGTTTTTT. Translating it yields CASSPDRGYEKLFF.